Given below is one T cell receptor beta chain in context. These data come from a study of blood T cell repertoires in COVID-19. Sequencing used immunoSEQ multiplex PCR; TCRdb keeps in-frame clones, though not all of them. Altogether fewer than 250,000 clones are present, around 80% being singletons, with the ten largest covering 10%. Trimming removed 7 bases at V and 5 bases at J, with 17 bases between. CDR3 length: 14 amino acids. Germline V gives CDR1 MDHEN, CDR2 SYDVKM. The sequencing sample was made of peripheral blood. The chain links TRBV28 to TRBJ1-2; maybe TRBD1 (6 bases). This sequence was found in a woman of 80 years or more with acute or convalescent COVID-19. The CDR3 nucleotides are TGTGCCAGCACTTTTGCGGGGGCGCGGTATGGCTACACCTTC. Translated, it gives CASTFAGARYGYTF.